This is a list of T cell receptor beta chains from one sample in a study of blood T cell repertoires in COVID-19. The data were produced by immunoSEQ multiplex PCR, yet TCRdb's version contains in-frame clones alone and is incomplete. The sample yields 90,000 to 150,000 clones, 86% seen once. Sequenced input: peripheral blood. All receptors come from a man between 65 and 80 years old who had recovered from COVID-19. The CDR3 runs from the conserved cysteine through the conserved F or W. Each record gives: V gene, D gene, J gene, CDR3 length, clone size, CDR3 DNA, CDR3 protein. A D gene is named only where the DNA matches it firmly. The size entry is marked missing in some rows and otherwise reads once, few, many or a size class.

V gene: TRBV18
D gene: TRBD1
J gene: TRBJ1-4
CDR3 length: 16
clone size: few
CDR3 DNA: TGTGCCAGCTCACTACGACCGGGACAGGGTAATGAAAAACTGTTTTTT
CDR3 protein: CASSLRPGQGNEKLFF

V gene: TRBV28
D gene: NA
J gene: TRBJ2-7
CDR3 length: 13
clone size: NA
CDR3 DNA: TGTGCCAGCAGTCTCGGGAGACACTACGAGCAGTACTTC
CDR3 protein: CASSLGRHYEQYF

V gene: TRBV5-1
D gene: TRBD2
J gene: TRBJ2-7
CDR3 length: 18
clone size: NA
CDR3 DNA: TGCGCCAGCAGCTTGGGACGGGGACTAGCGGGAGATCGCTACGAGCAGTACTTC
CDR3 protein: CASSLGRGLAGDRYEQYF

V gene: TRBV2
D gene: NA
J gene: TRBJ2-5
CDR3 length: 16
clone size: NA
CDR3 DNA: TGTGCCAGCAGTGAAAGCGGCGGGACTCTCGGGCAGACCCAGTACTTC
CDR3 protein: CASSESGGTLGQTQYF

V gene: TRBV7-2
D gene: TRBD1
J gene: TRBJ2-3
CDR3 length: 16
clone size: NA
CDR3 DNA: TGTGCCAGCAGCTTAGCCGGGACAGGGAGGGCAGATACGCAGTATTTT
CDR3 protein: CASSLAGTGRADTQYF

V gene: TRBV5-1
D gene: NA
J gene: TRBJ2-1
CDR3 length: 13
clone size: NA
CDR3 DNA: TGCGCCAGCAGCTTGGGTAGCGGCGATGAGCAGTTCTTC
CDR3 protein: CASSLGSGDEQFF

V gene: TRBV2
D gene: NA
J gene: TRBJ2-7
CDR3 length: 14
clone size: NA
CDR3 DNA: TGTGCCAGCAGAGCCCACTACCTAACCTACGAGCAGTACTTC
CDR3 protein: CASRAHYLTYEQYF

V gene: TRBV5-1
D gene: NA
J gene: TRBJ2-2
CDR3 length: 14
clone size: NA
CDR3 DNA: TGCGCCAGCAGCGCCTCCGGGAACACCGGGGAGCTGTTTTTT
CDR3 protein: CASSASGNTGELFF

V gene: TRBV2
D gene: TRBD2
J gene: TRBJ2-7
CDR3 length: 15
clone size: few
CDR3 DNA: TGTGCCAGCAGGCAAGGGACTAGCGGAAACTACGAGCAGTACTTC
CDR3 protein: CASRQGTSGNYEQYF

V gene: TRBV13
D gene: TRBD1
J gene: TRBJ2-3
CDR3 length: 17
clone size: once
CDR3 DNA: TGTGCCAGCAGCTTAGGCCCGGACAGGGGTATTACAGATACGCAGTATTTT
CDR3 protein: CASSLGPDRGITDTQYF

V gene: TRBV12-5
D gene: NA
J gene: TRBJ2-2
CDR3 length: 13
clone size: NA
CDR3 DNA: TGTGCTAGTGGTTTGGAACAGCTCGGGGAGCTGTTTTTT
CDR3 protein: CASGLEQLGELFF

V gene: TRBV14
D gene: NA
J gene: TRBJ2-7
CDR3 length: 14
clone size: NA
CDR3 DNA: TGTGCCAGCAGCCAAGGGCCCTCCACATTCGAGCAGTACTTC
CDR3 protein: CASSQGPSTFEQYF

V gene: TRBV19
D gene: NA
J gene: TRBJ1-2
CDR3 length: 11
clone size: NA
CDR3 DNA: TGTGCCAGTAGTATTTTGGCGGTCGTCACCTTC
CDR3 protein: CASSILAVVTF

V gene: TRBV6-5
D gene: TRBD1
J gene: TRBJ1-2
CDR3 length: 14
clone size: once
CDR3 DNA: TGTGCCAGCAGGACTACAGGGGGCGGGTATGGCTACACCTTC
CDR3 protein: CASRTTGGGYGYTF

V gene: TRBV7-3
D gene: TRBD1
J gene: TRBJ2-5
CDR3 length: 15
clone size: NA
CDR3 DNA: TGTGCCAGCAGCTTAACAGGGGGCTTTGACGAGACCCAGTACTTC
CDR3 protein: CASSLTGGFDETQYF

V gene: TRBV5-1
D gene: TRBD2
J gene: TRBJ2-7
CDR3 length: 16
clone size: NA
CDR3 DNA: TGCGCCAGCAGCCCCCGGCCTAGCGGGGTGATCGACGAGCAGTACTTC
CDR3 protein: CASSPRPSGVIDEQYF

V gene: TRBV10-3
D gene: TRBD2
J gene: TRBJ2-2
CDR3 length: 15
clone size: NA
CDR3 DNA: TGTGCCATCAGTGGGACTAGCGCCAACACCGGGGAGCTGTTTTTT
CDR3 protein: CAISGTSANTGELFF

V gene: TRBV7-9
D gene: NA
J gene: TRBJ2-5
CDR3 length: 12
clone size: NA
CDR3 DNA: TGTGCCAGCCGAGGGGGGGCAGAGACCCAGTACTTC
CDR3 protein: CASRGGAETQYF

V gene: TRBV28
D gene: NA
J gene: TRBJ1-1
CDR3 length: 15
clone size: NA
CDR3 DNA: TGTGCCAGCAGTGTCCTGGCCTCGGGTGGGACTGAAGCTTTCTTT
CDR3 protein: CASSVLASGGTEAFF

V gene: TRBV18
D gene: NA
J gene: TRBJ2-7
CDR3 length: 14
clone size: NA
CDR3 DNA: TGTGCCAGCTCACCGCGGGGTACTACCTACGAGCAGTACTTC
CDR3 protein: CASSPRGTTYEQYF

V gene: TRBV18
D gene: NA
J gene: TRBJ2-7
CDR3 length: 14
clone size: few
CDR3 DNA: TGTGCCAGCTCACCCGGAGCCAGCTCCTACGAGCAGTACTTC
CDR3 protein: CASSPGASSYEQYF

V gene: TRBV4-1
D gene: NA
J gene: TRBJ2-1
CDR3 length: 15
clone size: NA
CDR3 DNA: TGCGCCAGCAGCCAAGGACTGTGGACCTACAATGAGCAGTTCTTC
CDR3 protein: CASSQGLWTYNEQFF

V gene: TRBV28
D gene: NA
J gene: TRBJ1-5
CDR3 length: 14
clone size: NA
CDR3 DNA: TGTGCCAGCAGTACACAGGGCCTCAATCAGCCCCAGCATTTT
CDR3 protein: CASSTQGLNQPQHF

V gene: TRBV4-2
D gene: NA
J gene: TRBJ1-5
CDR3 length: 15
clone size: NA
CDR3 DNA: TGTGCCAGCAGCCAGGCAGGGGCGGGCAATCAGCCCCAGCATTTT
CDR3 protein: CASSQAGAGNQPQHF

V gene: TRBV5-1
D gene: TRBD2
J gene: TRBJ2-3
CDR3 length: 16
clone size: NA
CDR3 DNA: TGCGCCAGCAGAGACCGGGACTACACTAGCACAGATACGCAGTATTTT
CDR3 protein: CASRDRDYTSTDTQYF

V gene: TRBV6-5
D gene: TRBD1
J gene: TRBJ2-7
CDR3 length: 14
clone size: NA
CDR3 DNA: TGTGCCAGCAGTTACCCGGGACAGGGCCAAAACCTGTACTTC
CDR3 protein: CASSYPGQGQNLYF

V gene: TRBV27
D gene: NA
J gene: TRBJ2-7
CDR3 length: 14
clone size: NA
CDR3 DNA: TGTGCCAGCAGTTTAAGGCAGGGAAACTACGAGCAGTACTTC
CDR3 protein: CASSLRQGNYEQYF

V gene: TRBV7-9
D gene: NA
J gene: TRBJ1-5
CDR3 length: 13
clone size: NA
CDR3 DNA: TGTGCCAGCAGCTGGGACGCGGGACAGCCCCAGCATTTT
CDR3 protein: CASSWDAGQPQHF

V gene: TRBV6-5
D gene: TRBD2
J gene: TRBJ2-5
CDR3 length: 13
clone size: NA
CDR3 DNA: TGTGCCAGCAGGCGACTAGCGGGAGAGGACCAGTACTTC
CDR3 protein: CASRRLAGEDQYF

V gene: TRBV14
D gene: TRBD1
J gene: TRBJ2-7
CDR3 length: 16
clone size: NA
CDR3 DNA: TGTGCCAGCAGCCAAGCCGGGACAGGGCTTGCCTACGAGCAGTACTTC
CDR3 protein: CASSQAGTGLAYEQYF

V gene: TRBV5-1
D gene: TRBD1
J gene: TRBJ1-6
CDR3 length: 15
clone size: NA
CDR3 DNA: TGCGCCAGCAGTAACCCACAGGGGTCCTCAACAACCCTCCACTTT
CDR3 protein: CASSNPQGSSTTLHF

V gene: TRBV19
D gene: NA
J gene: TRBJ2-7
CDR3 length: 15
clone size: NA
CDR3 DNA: TGTGCCAGTAGTATGGAGGGGAGACCTCCCTACGAGCAGTACTTC
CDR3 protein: CASSMEGRPPYEQYF

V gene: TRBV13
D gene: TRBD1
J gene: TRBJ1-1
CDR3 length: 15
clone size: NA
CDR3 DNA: TGTGCCAGCAGCCTTAAGGACAGGGGGGGGACTGAAGCTTTCTTT
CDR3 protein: CASSLKDRGGTEAFF

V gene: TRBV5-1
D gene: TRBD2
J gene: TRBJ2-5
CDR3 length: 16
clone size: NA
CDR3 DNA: TGCGCCAGCAGCTATGGACTAGCGGGGGGTCAAGAGACCCAGTACTTC
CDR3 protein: CASSYGLAGGQETQYF

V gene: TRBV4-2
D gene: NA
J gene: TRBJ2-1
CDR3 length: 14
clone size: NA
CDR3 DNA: TGTGCCAGCAGCTCCCGTCCAGTCTACAATGAGCAGTTCTTC
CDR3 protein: CASSSRPVYNEQFF

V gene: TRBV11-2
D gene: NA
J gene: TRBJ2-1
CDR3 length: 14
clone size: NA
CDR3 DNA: TGTGCCAGCAGCTTAGAGGAGGTTCGCCTTGAGCAGTTCTTC
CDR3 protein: CASSLEEVRLEQFF

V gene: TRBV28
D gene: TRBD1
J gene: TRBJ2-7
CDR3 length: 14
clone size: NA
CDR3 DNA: TGTGCCAGCAGGCGCCAGGGGGATTCCTACGAGCAGTACTTC
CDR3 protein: CASRRQGDSYEQYF

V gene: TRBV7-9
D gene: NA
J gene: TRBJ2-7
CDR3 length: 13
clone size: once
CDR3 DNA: TGTGCCAGCAGCTTAGGTTCCCCGGGGGAGCAGTACTTC
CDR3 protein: CASSLGSPGEQYF

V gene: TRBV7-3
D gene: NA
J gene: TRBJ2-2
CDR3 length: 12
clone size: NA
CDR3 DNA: TGTGCCAGCAGTCGGGGAACCGGGGAGCTGTTTTTT
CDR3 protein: CASSRGTGELFF

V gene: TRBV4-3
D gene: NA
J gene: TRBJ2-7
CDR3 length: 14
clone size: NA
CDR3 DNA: TGCGCCAGCAGCCAAGATTCCCAGGGTTACGAGCAGTACTTC
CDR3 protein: CASSQDSQGYEQYF

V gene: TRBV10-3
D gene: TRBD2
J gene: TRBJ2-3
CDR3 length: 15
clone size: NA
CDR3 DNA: TGTGCCATCAGCCCTAGCGGGGGCCGCACAGATACGCAGTATTTT
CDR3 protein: CAISPSGGRTDTQYF

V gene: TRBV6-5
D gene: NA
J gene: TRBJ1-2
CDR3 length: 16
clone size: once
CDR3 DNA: TGTGCCAGCAGTTATCAAACTATATCACATGGGTTTGGCTACACCTTC
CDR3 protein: CASSYQTISHGFGYTF

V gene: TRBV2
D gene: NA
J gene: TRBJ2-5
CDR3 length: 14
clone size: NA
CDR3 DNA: TGTGCCAGCAGTGAAGCGCAACTTGCAGAGACCCAGTACTTC
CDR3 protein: CASSEAQLAETQYF

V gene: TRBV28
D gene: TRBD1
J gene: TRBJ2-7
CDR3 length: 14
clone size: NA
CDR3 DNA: TGTGCCAGCAGGCAACCGGGACAGGCCTACGAGCAGTACTTC
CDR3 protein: CASRQPGQAYEQYF

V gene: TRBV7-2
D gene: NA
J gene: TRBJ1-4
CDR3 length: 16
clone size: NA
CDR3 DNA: TGTGCCAGCAGCTTACAACGATCCCCAGTCAATGAAAAACTGTTTTTT
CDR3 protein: CASSLQRSPVNEKLFF

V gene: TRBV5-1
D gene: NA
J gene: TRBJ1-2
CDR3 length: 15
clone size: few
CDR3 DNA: TGCGCCAGCAGCTCCGGCCAGGCCTTCGGCTATGGCTACACCTTC
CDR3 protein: CASSSGQAFGYGYTF

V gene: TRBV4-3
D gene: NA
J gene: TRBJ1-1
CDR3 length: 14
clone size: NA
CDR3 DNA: TGCGCCAGCAGCCCGGAGAGGCAAGGGCGGGGAGCTTTCTTT
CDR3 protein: CASSPERQGRGAFF

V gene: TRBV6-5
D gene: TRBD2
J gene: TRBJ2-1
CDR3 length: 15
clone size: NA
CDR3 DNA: TGTGCCAGCAGTTACGGGACTAGCGGGAGGAATGAGCAGTTCTTC
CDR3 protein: CASSYGTSGRNEQFF

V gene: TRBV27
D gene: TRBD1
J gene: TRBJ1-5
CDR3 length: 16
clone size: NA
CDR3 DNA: TGTGCCAGCAGTTTAAGGGGACAGGGGGGAAATCAGCCCCAGCATTTT
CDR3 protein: CASSLRGQGGNQPQHF

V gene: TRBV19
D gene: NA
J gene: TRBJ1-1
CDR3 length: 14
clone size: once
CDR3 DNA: TGTGCCAGTAGACCTACAGGGCCCAACACTGAAGCTTTCTTT
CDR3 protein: CASRPTGPNTEAFF

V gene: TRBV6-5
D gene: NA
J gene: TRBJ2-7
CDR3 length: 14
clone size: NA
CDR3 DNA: TGTGCCAGCAGTTTGAATGCGGCTTCCTACGAGCAGTACTTC
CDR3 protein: CASSLNAASYEQYF

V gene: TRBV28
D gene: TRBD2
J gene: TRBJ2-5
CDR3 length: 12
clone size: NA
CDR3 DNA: TGTGCCAGCAGTTTCGGGGGGGGGACCCAGTACTTC
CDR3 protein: CASSFGGGTQYF

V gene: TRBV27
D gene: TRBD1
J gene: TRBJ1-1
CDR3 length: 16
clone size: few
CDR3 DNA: TGTGCCAGCAGAAAAACAGGGGGCGAGATGAACACTGAAGCTTTCTTT
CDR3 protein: CASRKTGGEMNTEAFF

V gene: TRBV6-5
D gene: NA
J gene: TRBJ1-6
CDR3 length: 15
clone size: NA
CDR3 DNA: TGTGCCAGCAGTTACCCCCAGGCGCTGGAATCACCCCTCCACTTT
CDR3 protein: CASSYPQALESPLHF